This T cell receptor beta chain is drawn from a study of high-grade serous ovarian cancer treatment subgroups. Across the whole study: Mean per sample: about 14,000 reads, 7,400 or so unique TCR beta rearrangements. Whole-study results and caveats: Clonal relatedness tracked neoantigen level, and by trend copy number and mutation load. Bulk tumor TCR sequencing gave no spatial information. Tumors within one patient showed repertoire similarity of about 0.11 to 0.85.

This clone was seen a few times. Antigen unknown. The table came from immunoSEQ multiplex PCR; TCRdb's copy has only in-frame clones and leaves some out. The sample carries more than 1,500 clones, roughly 79% recorded once. Tumor tissue was taken before any definitive surgery or chemotherapy was given. Germline V gene sequence: CDR1 MDHEN, CDR2 SYDVKM. The length of the CDR3 is 14 residues. Trimming at V came to 6 bases and at J to 5 bases, leaving 7 bases not matched to a gene. The chain links TRBV28 to TRBJ2-5; 9 bases align to TRBD1. Sequences were obtained from tumor tissue. The clonotype comes from a human donor with high-grade serous ovarian cancer. CDR3 DNA sequence: TGTGCCAGCAGCTCGGGACAGGGCCAGGAGACCCAGTACTTC. Protein product: CASSSGQGQETQYF. The whole variable domain, remainder taken from reference TRBV28 and TRBJ2-5, is DVKVTQSSRYLVKRTGEKVFLECVQDMDHENMFWYRQDPGLGLRLIYFSYDVKMKEKGDIPEGYSVSREKKERFSLILESASTNQTSMYLCASSSGQGQETQYFGPGTRLLVL.